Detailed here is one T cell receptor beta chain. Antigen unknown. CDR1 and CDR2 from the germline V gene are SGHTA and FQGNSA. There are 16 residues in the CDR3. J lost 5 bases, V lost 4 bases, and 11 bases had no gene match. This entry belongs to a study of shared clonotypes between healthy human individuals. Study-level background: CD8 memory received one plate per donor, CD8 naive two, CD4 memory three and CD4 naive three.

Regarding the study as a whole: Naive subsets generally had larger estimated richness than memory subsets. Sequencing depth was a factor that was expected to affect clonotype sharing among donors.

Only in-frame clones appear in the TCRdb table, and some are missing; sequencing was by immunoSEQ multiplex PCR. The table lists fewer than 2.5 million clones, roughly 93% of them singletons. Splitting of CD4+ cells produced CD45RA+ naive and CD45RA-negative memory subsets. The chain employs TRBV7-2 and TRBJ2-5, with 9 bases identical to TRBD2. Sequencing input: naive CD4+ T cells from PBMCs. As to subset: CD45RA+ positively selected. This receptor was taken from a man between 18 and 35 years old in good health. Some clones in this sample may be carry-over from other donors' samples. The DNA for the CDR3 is TGTGCCAGCAGCTCCCGGGCTAGCGGGAATTGGGAGACCCAGTACTTC. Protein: CASSSRASGNWETQYF.